This entry describes one T cell receptor beta chain. Its specificity is not known. This entry comes from a study of cytomegalovirus exposure and HLA in healthy donors. Study-wide context: From donors who were HLA-typed, an early data release held approximately 91 million unique TCRs. Among the approximately 400 genotyped donors, around 85% were placed in the Caucasian-associated ancestry cluster.

Whole-study results and caveats: A previous analysis found most TCR beta V segments productive roughly 87% or roughly 30% of the time. There were 150 to 200 TCR beta chains listed as cytomegalovirus-associated.

PCR primers comprised 60 Vbeta and 13 Jbeta primers. Libraries were prepared by immunoSEQ multiplex PCR; TCRdb keeps only in-frame clonotypes and omits some of them. The repertoire includes around 170,000 clones, 77% of them detected once, and around 1.5% sits in the top ten. The V and J ends lost 3 bases and 6 bases, in that order; junction bases with no gene match: 6. The V gene's germline CDR1 is SGHDT and CDR2 YYEEEE. This CDR3 region has 14 residues. This TCR was sampled from a man between 18 and 35 years old in good health and CMV-seronegative. The chain has TRBV5-6 and TRBJ1-1, with 9 bases aligning to TRBD1. Sequencing was carried out using PBMCs. The CDR3 DNA sequence: TGTGCCAGCAGCTCGGGACAGGGAGGGCCTGAAGCTTTCTTT. It specifies CASSSGQGGPEAFF.